The rows below give T cell receptor beta chains drawn from one sample of a study of CD8+CD57+ T cells in acquired aplastic anemia. TCRdb itself ran the reads through MiXCR, one entry per CDR3 protein. The sample lists 150,000 to 200,000 distinct CDR3 sequences; roughly half were seen once. The material sequenced was sorted CD4+, CD8+, or CD8+CD57+ T cells (not recorded which) from PBMCs. The receptors were sampled from a human donor with aplastic anemia. CDR3s include the opening cysteine and the closing phenylalanine or tryptophan. Fields, in order: V gene, clone size, D gene, J gene, CDR3 protein, CDR3 DNA. A D gene is named only where the DNA matches it firmly. Clone size appears in some rows only: once, few, many, or a class for an expanded clone.

>TRBV9|many|-|TRBJ1-4
CASSPGGGRGEKLFF
TGTGCCAGCAGCCCCGGGGGGGGGAGAGGTGAAAAACTGTTTTTT
>TRBV9|many|-|TRBJ1-3
CASSVTGPISGNTIYF
TGTGCCAGCAGCGTGACGGGGCCGATCTCTGGAAACACCATATATTTT
>TRBV19|-|-|TRBJ1-3
CASSIWAGRLSSGNTIYF
TGTGCCAGTAGTATTTGGGCGGGACGGCTGAGCTCTGGAAACACCATATATTTT
>TRBV10-3|few|-|TRBJ1-6
CAISDGFTGTPLHF
TGTGCCATCAGTGACGGGTTCACGGGGACACCCCTCCACTTT
>TRBV20-1|many|TRBD1|TRBJ1-1
CSATRGGGKDTEAFF
TGCAGTGCTACCCGGGGAGGGGGCAAGGACACTGAAGCTTTCTTT
>TRBV7-2|many|TRBD1|TRBJ2-7
CASSFRDRGRYEQYF
TGTGCCAGCAGTTTCCGGGACAGGGGGAGGTACGAGCAGTACTTC
>TRBV19|-|TRBD1|TRBJ1-2
CASSTLGQGGSYGYTF
TGTGCCAGTAGTACCCTGGGACAGGGCGGTAGCTATGGCTACACCTTC
>TRBV19|-|-|TRBJ2-3
CASSIGVGGTGPLDTQYF
TGTGCCAGTAGTATAGGTGTGGGGGGCACAGGGCCCTTGGATACGCAGTATTTT
>TRBV7-2|-|-|TRBJ1-2
CASSLSGRRGYGYTF
TGTGCCAGCAGCTTATCGGGACGCCGGGGCTATGGCTACACCTTC
>TRBV7-2|many|TRBD1|TRBJ2-3
CASSPRQGGHTQYF
TGTGCCAGCAGCCCCCGACAGGGGGGGCATACGCAGTATTTT
>TRBV9|-|-|TRBJ2-3
CASSVEALTDTQYF
TGTGCCAGCAGCGTAGAGGCCCTTACAGATACGCAGTATTTT
>TRBV6-5|once|TRBD1|TRBJ1-6
CASSYGQGVLSPLHF
TGTGCCAGCAGTTACGGACAGGGGGTACTTTCACCCCTCCACTTT
>TRBV10-1|-|TRBD2|TRBJ2-5
CASSVILAGGRETQYF
TGCGCCAGCAGTGTCATACTAGCGGGGGGCCGGGAGACCCAGTACTTC
>TRBV15|-|-|TRBJ1-5
CATSNEQTAQHF
TGTGCCACCAGTAACGAGCAGACCGCCCAGCATTTT
>TRBV7-2|many|-|TRBJ1-2
CASARENRANYGYTF
TGTGCCAGCGCCCGAGAGAACCGAGCTAACTATGGCTACACCTTC
>TRBV2|many|-|TRBJ1-2
CASSENTLGGYTF
TGTGCCAGCAGTGAGAACACTCTGGGTGGCTACACCTTC
>TRBV2|-|-|TRBJ1-4
CASKEQGLEKLFF
TGTGCCAGCAAAGAACAGGGACTTGAAAAACTGTTTTTT
>TRBV15|few|TRBD1|TRBJ1-5
CATSTRQGFRQPQHF
TGTGCCACCAGCACAAGACAGGGGTTTCGTCAGCCCCAGCATTTT
>TRBV5-5|few|-|TRBJ1-4
CASSLAGEGYEKLFF
TGTGCCAGCAGCTTGGCCGGGGAAGGGTATGAAAAACTGTTTTTT
>TRBV11-3|many|TRBD2|TRBJ2-7
CASSSRGGEQYF
TGTGCCAGCAGCTCCCGCGGGGGCGAGCAGTACTTC
>TRBV15|-|TRBD1|TRBJ2-7
CATSGDRGGHEQYF
TGTGCCACCAGCGGGGACAGGGGCGGACACGAGCAGTACTTC
>TRBV12-3/TRBV12-4|-|TRBD1|TRBJ1-4
CASSTRTGGSEKLFF
TGTGCCAGCAGTACCAGGACAGGGGGTAGTGAAAAACTGTTTTTT